This T cell receptor (beta chain) was sequenced during a study of T cell responses to AZD1222 COVID-19 vaccine. Study results and limitations: Following two doses of AZD1222, Spike-specific TCR breadth and depth rose.

Here immunoSEQ multiplex PCR was the method, and the copy in TCRdb shows in-frame clones only, minus some. This table holds over 130,000 clones, around 94% found once. Points on this clone: Its target is not known.

Germline loops: CDR1 SGHTA, CDR2 FQGNSA. The V and J ends lost 2 bases and 6 bases respectively, with 11 bases between them. This CDR3 region has 15 residues. The sample here was peripheral blood, taken on day 0 of AZD1222 vaccination. This receptor was identified in an adult in good health. V usage is TRBV7-2 and J usage is TRBJ1-6; possible D gene TRBD1, 5 bases. The DNA for the CDR3 is TGTGCCAGCAGCTTATACAGGACCATTAATTCACCCCTCCACTTT. It codes for CASSLYRTINSPLHF.